A single sample is the source of the 15 T cell receptor beta chains below, sequenced in a study of blood T cell repertoires in COVID-19. The assay was immunoSEQ multiplex PCR, and TCRdb's table has in-frame clones only and misses some. In the table there are about 150,000 clones, 87% of which are singletons. The sample comprised PBMCs or T cells enriched from blood (not recorded which). These receptors originate from a woman aged 45-60 years who had recovered from COVID-19.

This chain uses TRBV10-3 with TRBJ2-7; TRBD2 aligns across 13 bases. Germline-derived CDR1 and CDR2 are ENHRY and SYGVKD. This CDR3 region has 13 residues. J was trimmed by 7 bases and V by 10 bases; bases with no gene match: 7. In DNA, the CDR3 is TGTGCCAGCGGACTAGCGGGAGAGGGGGAGCAGTACTTC. It translates to CASGLAGEGEQYF.

This chain uses TRBV7-2 with TRBJ2-1; 9 positions match TRBD2. CDR3 size: 15 residues. After removal of 4 bases from V and 1 base from J, the junction contained 2 bases not matched to a gene. CDR1 is SGHTA and CDR2 is FQGNSA in the germline V gene. CDR3 residues: CASSSTSGSYNEQFF. The CDR3 region has the DNA TGTGCCAGCAGCTCGACTAGCGGTTCCTACAATGAGCAGTTCTTC.

The chain has TRBV5-1 and TRBJ2-1, with 10 positions matching TRBD2. Germline V gene lookup returns CDR1 SGHRS and CDR2 YFSETQ. The CDR3 runs to 16 residues. V trimming: 0 bases; J trimming: 6 bases; junction bases outside the gene matches: 6. This chain's CDR3 is CASSLVLAGAGNEQFF. CDR3 coding DNA: TGCGCCAGCAGCTTGGTCCTAGCGGGAGCGGGCAATGAGCAGTTCTTC.

This clone has only a few counts. V is TRBV3-1 (or the pseudogene TRBV3-2) and J is TRBJ1-3; D is unresolved. V lost 4 bases to trimming and J lost 0 bases, with 13 bases between them. Germline V gene sequence: CDR1 LGHDT, CDR2 YNNKEL (reference sequence). The CDR3 spans 16 residues. CDR3 in amino acids: CASSLLDTNSGNTIYF. The DNA of the CDR3 is TGTGCCAGCAGCCTTTTAGACACCAACTCTGGAAACACCATATATTTT.

This chain connects TRBV27 to TRBJ1-6; the match to TRBD1 covers 11 bases. Germline CDR1 and CDR2: MNHEY and SMNVEV (reference sequence). The CDR3 is made up of 15 amino acids. The V segment lost 5 bases and the J segment 9 bases; nucleotides outside the gene matches: 6. The CDR3 sequence is CASSPSGTGGSPLHF. The DNA of the CDR3 is TGTGCCAGCAGTCCCTCCGGGACAGGGGGTTCACCCCTCCACTTT.

The chain joins TRBV4-1 to TRBJ2-5; tentatively, D is TRBD2 (5 bases). Germline V gene lookup returns CDR1 MGHRA and CDR2 YSYEKL. The CDR3 consists of 14 residues. V was trimmed by 0 bases and J by 5 bases, leaving 10 bases between them. The DNA of the CDR3 is TGCGCCAGCAGCCAAGACGCTGGGGAGGAGACCCAGTACTTC. It codes for CASSQDAGEETQYF.

The gene calls are TRBV11-2 and TRBJ2-1, with D unclear. The CDR3 runs to 15 residues. V lost 1 base and J lost 5, with 12 bases in between. Looked up from germline, CDR1 is SGHAT and CDR2 is FQNNGV. Written as DNA, the CDR3 is TGTGCCAGCAGCTTAGGCCCCCTAGTGAACAATGAGCAGTTCTTC. Translating it yields CASSLGPLVNNEQFF. Full variable domain (rest looked up from reference TRBV11-2 and TRBJ2-1): EAGVAQSPRYKIIEKRQSVAFWCNPISGHATLYWYQQILGQGPKLLIQFQNNGVVDDSQLPKDRFSAERLKGVDSTLKIQPAKLEDSAVYLCASSLGPLVNNEQFFGPGTRLTVL.

The J gene is TRBJ1-5, the V gene TRBV18; D perhaps matches TRBD1 (5 bases). The V gene's germline CDR1 is KGHSH and CDR2 LQKENI. The V end was cut by 4 bases, the J end by 5 bases, with 9 bases between. The CDR3 is made up of 13 amino acids. Here the CDR3 DNA reads TGTGCCAGCTCACTCTCGGGGGATCAGCCCCAGCATTTT. The encoded protein is CASSLSGDQPQHF.

The rearrangement links TRBV5-1 to TRBJ1-1, with D perhaps matching TRBD1 (5 bases). V was shortened by 6 bases and J by 6 bases, with 21 bases between the two germline ends. The germline CDR1 and CDR2 sequences are SGHRS and YFSETQ. The CDR3 runs 15 residues. CDR3 protein: CASTFNLSGPPEAFF. The CDR3 nucleotides are TGCGCCAGCACTTTTAACCTATCAGGGCCGCCTGAAGCTTTCTTT.

V usage is TRBV5-1 and J usage is TRBJ2-1, with 9 nucleotides matching TRBD2. Germline V gene sequence: CDR1 SGHRS, CDR2 YFSETQ. The V segment lost 0 bases and the J segment 9 bases; nucleotides outside the gene matches: 7. The CDR3 is 15 amino acids. The CDR3 nucleotides read TGCGCCAGCAGCTTGGTTAGCGGGGGTACAGGTGAGCAGTTCTTC. This translates into CASSLVSGGTGEQFF. The full variable domain, its missing parts supplied by reference TRBV5-1 and TRBJ2-1, is KAGVTQTPRYLIKTRGQQVTLSCSPISGHRSVSWYQQTPGQGLQFLFEYFSETQRNKGNFPGRFSGRQFSNSRSEMNVSTLELGDSALYLCASSLVSGGTGEQFFGPGTRLTVL.

The chain recombines TRBV12-3 or TRBV12-4 with TRBJ1-6; D gene uncertain. The CDR3 has 13 amino acids. V gave up 0 bases and J gave up 8 bases, with 5 bases separating them. This CDR3 reads CASSLAEYSPLHF. In nucleotides, the CDR3 is TGTGCCAGCAGTTTAGCGGAGTATTCACCCCTCCACTTT.

The count of this clone is one. The rearrangement uses TRBV4-2 and TRBJ1-1, with D perhaps matching TRBD1 (6 bases). V was pared by 4 bases and J by 2 bases, with 14 bases between. Germline lookup yields CDR1 LGHNA and CDR2 YNFKEQ. This CDR3 is built from 15 residues. The CDR3 here is CASSLTLDSNTEAFF. The CDR3 nucleotides are TGTGCCAGCAGCCTAACCTTGGACAGTAACACTGAAGCTTTCTTT.

The chain links TRBV7-9 to TRBJ2-7; 7 bases line up with TRBD2. CDR1 and CDR2 from the germline V gene are SEHNR and FQNEAQ (reference sequence). The trim removed 5 bases at V and 5 bases at J, leaving 3 bases unmatched. The CDR3 contains 12 residues. The CDR3 loop is CASSHGGNEQYF. DNA for the CDR3: TGTGCCAGCAGCCACGGGGGGAACGAGCAGTACTTC.

The chain has TRBV5-5 and TRBJ1-4; possible D gene TRBD1, 6 bases. This CDR3 has 14 amino acids. V gave up 3 bases and J gave up 4 bases, with 10 bases separating them. Germline CDR1 SGHKS, CDR2 YYEKEE (reference sequence). This chain's CDR3 is CASSYGQLNEKLFF. The CDR3, as DNA: TGTGCCAGCAGCTACGGACAGCTTAATGAAAAACTGTTTTTT.

The chain is built from TRBV18 and TRBJ1-1, with 7 positions matching TRBD1. The CDR3 is 13 residues long. V gave up 6 bases and J gave up 7 bases; unmatched junction bases: 8. The V gene's germline CDR1 is KGHSH and CDR2 LQKENI. CDR3 nucleotide sequence: TGTGCCAGCTCGCCCCAAGGGGGCAGTGAAGCTTTCTTT. It codes for CASSPQGGSEAFF.